This T cell receptor (beta chain) derives from a study of T cell changes during pregnancy in multiple sclerosis. With V trimmed by 5 bases and J by 1 base, 6 bases remained unmatched. The CDR3 covers 15 residues. Germline lookup yields CDR1 SGHTA and CDR2 FQGNSA. Sequencing used immunoSEQ multiplex PCR; TCRdb keeps in-frame clones, though not all of them. The profile shows 50,000 or so clones, around 94% of them singletons. The source material was CD4+ T cells from peripheral blood mononuclear cells, sampled in the third trimester of pregnancy. This rearrangement joins TRBV7-2 to TRBJ2-7; 9 bases match TRBD1. This sequence originates from a female donor with multiple sclerosis, enrolled in a pregnancy study. This CDR3 reads CASSLGTGPSYEQYF. CDR3 bases: TGTGCCAGCAGCCTCGGGACAGGGCCGTCCTACGAGCAGTACTTC.